This T cell receptor (beta chain) was retrieved from a study of radiation and T cells in renal cell carcinoma. Overall study: Nephrectomy followed 15 Gy stereotactic body radiation by 4 weeks.

Sequenced by immunoSEQ multiplex PCR; TCRdb stores in-frame clones only, minus some. This sample has some 150,000 clones; 75% to 90% occur once, and the top ten carry under 25%. Germline V gene sequence: CDR1 SNHLY, CDR2 FYNNEI. Trimming at V came to 10 bases and at J to 5 bases, leaving 11 bases not matched to a gene. The CDR3 runs 14 residues. Time point meaning: baseline pretreatment blood. Treatment noted: 15 Gy SBRT to primary tumor, nephrectomy 4 weeks later. Blood was sampled at baseline, 2 weeks and 4 weeks after SBRT. The V and J genes are TRBV2 and TRBJ1-2, with TRBD1 matching over 9 bases. The receptor comes from a woman aged 45-59 years with renal cell carcinoma. Here the sequenced sample was blood, taken from a patient whose treatment included radiotherapy and nephrectomy. The CDR3 reads CATQRAGTGYGYTF. CDR3 sequence (DNA): TGTGCCACCCAGAGAGCCGGGACAGGGTATGGCTACACCTTC.